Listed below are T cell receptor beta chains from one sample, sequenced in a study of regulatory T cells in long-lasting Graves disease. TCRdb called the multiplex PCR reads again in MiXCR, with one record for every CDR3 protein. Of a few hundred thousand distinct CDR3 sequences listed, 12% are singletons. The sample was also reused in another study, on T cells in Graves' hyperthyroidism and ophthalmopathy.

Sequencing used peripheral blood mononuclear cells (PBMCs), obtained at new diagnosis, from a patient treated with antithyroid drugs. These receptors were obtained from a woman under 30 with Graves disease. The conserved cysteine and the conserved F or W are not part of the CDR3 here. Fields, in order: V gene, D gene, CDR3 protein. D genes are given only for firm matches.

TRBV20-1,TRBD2,SARESGSPEETQY
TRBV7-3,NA,ASSSQGGRYNEQF
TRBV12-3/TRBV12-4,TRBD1,ASRKAGGGRSPLH
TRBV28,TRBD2,ASKERDYNEQF
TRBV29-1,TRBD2,SIKAGMGTQY
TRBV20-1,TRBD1,SARSGGWDQPQH
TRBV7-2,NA,ASSLGGAGEKLF
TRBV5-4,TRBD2,ASSALAGGPGEQF
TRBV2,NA,ARRRGGSRNEKLF
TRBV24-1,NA,ATSDPYRDGYT
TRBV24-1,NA,ATSDLNGIGTDTQY
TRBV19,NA,ATLDLSPYGYT
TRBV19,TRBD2,ASSIGLAGVTGELF
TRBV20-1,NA,SVMSGAYNQPQH
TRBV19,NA,ASSVRDSNQPQH
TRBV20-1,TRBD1,SARGQVHNEQF
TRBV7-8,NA,ASSSTDPGQLYNEQF
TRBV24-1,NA,ATSDPTGTYPYEQY
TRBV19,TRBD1,ASTATGLRGEQY
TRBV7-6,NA,ASSSSFEQY
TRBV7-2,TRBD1,ASSRRQGPETQY
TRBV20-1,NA,SASGPKNIQY
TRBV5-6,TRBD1,ASSRLGQGSNSPLH
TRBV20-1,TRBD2,SYLNSGSTDTQY
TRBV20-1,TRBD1,SARQGAYNEQF
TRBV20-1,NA,SASRLGLAKNIQY
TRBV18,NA,ASSPAKESSYNSPLH
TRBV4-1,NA,ASSPPPGPETQY
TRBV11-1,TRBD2,ASSPGEGNEQF
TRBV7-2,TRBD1,ASSPWTGLNIQY
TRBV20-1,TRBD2,SASRLAGNEQF
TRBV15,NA,ATSRDHRTDQETQY
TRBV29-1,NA,SAADSSTEAF
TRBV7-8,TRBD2,ASTPTSGSTDTQY
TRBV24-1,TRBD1,ATSDPAGGYEQY
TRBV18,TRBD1,ASSPTTGLGGELF
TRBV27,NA,ASNYLGNEQF
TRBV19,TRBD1,ASRTYRQGARMELF
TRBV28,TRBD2,ASSALSPTSGGSGEQF
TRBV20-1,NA,SARDRTLGETQY
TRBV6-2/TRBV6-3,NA,ASSYSLANNEQF
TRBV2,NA,ASSHTTGTYFRQF
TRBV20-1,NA,SAIGGGASRPLDTQY
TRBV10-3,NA,AISEWSGNTIY
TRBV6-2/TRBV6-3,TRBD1,ASSSSGGIGGYT
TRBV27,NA,ASRGPLEAF
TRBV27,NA,ASSLHIDSLNTEAF
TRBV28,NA,ASSFDGMNTEAF
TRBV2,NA,ASRNEGSYGYT
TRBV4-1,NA,ASSQLGNLDTQY
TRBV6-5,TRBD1,ASSYLRTGESGPQH
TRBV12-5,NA,ASAEFGGGGELF
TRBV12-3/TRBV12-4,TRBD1,ASSPAGQGTVETQY
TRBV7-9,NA,ASSPRAWESETQY
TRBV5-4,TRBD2,ASSQPGLAGSYNEQF
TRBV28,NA,ASSLQFVDRKDGNYGYT
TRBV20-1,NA,SARTAGANVLT
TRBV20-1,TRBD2,SAGRTSGSNNEQF
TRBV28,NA,ASSKGGLDTEAF